Presented here are 23 T cell receptor beta chains from one specimen sequenced in a study of blood T cell repertoires in COVID-19 (dated by TCRdb to 2020 to 2021). The library was obtained by the immunoSEQ multiplex PCR assay. TCRdb retrieved this table from immuneACCESS and kept in-frame rearrangements only. Not all clones are present; in checked studies, unresolved V genes account for under half, and no reason is known for the remainder. Within this sample are roughly 80,000 clones, with 80% to 90% of them counted one time only. 18% of the sample comes from the top ten. Source material: peripheral blood. The receptor set was obtained from a woman in her sixties with acute or convalescent COVID-19.

The chain links TRBV4-1 to TRBJ1-1; D not resolved. The V end lost 5 bases, the J end lost 4 bases, and 14 bases lay between the germline ends. The germline V gene has CDR1 MGHRA and CDR2 YSYEKL. CDR3 length: 14 amino acids. CDR3 coding DNA: TGCGCCAGCAGCTCCAGGTCGGCCCTCACTGAAGCTTTCTTT. Translated, it gives CASSSRSALTEAFF.

The rearrangement uses TRBV5-4 and TRBJ2-2, with D tentatively TRBD1 (5 bases). The CDR3 has 14 amino acids. The V end was cut by 4 bases, the J end by 1 base, with 8 bases between. Germline CDR1 SGHNT, CDR2 YYREEE (reference sequence). CDR3 loop: CASSPGQNTGELFF. DNA for the CDR3: TGTGCCAGCAGCCCAGGACAGAACACCGGGGAGCTGTTTTTT.

The chain combines TRBV27 with TRBJ1-6; D may be TRBD1 (6 bases). V was pared by 3 bases and J by 8 bases, with 14 bases between. The length of the CDR3 is 15 residues. Germline lookup yields CDR1 MNHEY and CDR2 SMNVEV (reference sequence). The CDR3 DNA sequence: TGTGCCAGCAGTTTTATAGGGGGGGAAGATTCACCCCTCCACTTT. This gives the protein CASSFIGGEDSPLHF.

This clone was counted once. The CDR3 region has the DNA TGTGCCAGCAGCTTTAGTCAGGTAGATCAGCCCCAGCATTTT. Its protein is CASSFSQVDQPQHF. The rearrangement joins TRBV5-6 to TRBJ1-5; no reliable D call. The germline gives CDR1 SGHDT, CDR2 YYEEEE. The CDR3 covers 14 residues. V was trimmed by 2 bases and J by 5 bases, leaving 11 bases between them.

This clone was counted once. The rearrangement links TRBV28 to TRBJ2-7; D ambiguous. The CDR3 loop spans 12 amino acids. V lost 4 bases to trimming and J lost 5 bases, with 9 bases between them. Germline assignment: CDR1 MDHEN and CDR2 SYDVKM. CDR3 residues: CASSSTKDEQYV. The CDR3 nucleotides are TGTGCCAGCAGTTCCACAAAAGACGAGCAGTACGTC.

As DNA, the CDR3 is TGTGCCAGCAGCTCCGTCCCGGGACTAGCGGGGGAGGACAATGAGCAGTTCTTC. Translated: CASSSVPGLAGEDNEQFF. The chain couples TRBV5-5 to TRBJ2-1, with 14 bases fitting TRBD2. V lost 3 bases to trimming and J lost 5 bases; unmatched junction nucleotides: 10. The CDR3 length is 18 residues. Per germline, CDR1 SGHKS and CDR2 YYEKEE (reference sequence).

This chain joins TRBV7-2 and TRBJ1-6; 7 nucleotides match TRBD1. Trimming took 3 bases from V and 3 from J; bases not matched to a gene: 5. This CDR3 is built from 16 residues. The germline gives CDR1 SGHTA, CDR2 FQGNSA. The DNA for the CDR3 is TGTGCCAGCAGCTTGGACAGGAATTTCTATAATTCACCCCTCCACTTT. As protein: CASSLDRNFYNSPLHF.

This clone was seen only once. The V call is TRBV2, the J call TRBJ2-3; 7 positions match TRBD2. Unmatched junction bases numbered 5, after V lost 5 bases and J lost 0 bases. Looked up from germline, CDR1 is SNHLY and CDR2 is FYNNEI. CDR3 size: 15 residues. The CDR3 DNA sequence: TGTGCCAGCAGTCGACGGGGGGATAGCACAGATACGCAGTATTTT. Amino acids: CASSRRGDSTDTQYF.

This clone was found a few times. The rearrangement links TRBV6-5 to TRBJ1-4, with TRBD1 matching 8 bases. The J segment lost 8 bases and the V segment lost 2 bases, leaving 10 bases of the junction unmatched. Germline V gives CDR1 MNHEY, CDR2 SVGAGI. This CDR3 comprises 16 residues. CDR3 protein: CASSYGNRGIIEKLFF. The DNA for the CDR3 is TGTGCCAGCAGTTACGGGAACAGGGGGATAATCGAAAAACTGTTTTTT.

The chain employs TRBV7-2 and TRBJ1-3; D unclear. The germline V gene encodes CDR1 SGHTA and CDR2 FQGNSA. The CDR3 runs to 15 residues. V lost 1 base to trimming and J lost 0 bases, with 7 bases between them. DNA for the CDR3: TGTGCCAGCAGCTTAGTCATAGACTCTGGAAACACCATATATTTT. It specifies CASSLVIDSGNTIYF.

J is TRBJ2-7 and V is TRBV5-1, with D perhaps matching TRBD1 (6 bases). Germline loops: CDR1 SGHRS, CDR2 YFSETQ. This CDR3 comprises 16 residues. V lost 2 bases and J lost 3, with 18 bases in between. The CDR3 DNA sequence: TGCGCCAGCAGCTTTTCCCAGGACAGAGCCCTCTACGAGCAGTACTTC. This encodes CASSFSQDRALYEQYF.

The chain couples TRBV4-2 to TRBJ2-5; D gene ambiguous. The CDR3 consists of 13 residues. Per germline, CDR1 LGHNA and CDR2 YNFKEQ. Trimming took 0 bases from V and 5 from J, leaving 7 bases between them. CDR3 residues: CASSQDNGETQYF. In DNA, the CDR3 is TGTGCCAGCAGCCAAGATAACGGGGAGACCCAGTACTTC.

This clone showed up just a few times. The chain is built from TRBV19 and TRBJ2-7, with D possibly matching TRBD1 (6 bases). V lost 7 bases to trimming and J lost 0 bases, with 10 bases between them. Germline V lookup: CDR1 LNHDA, CDR2 SQIVND (reference sequence). CDR3 length: 13 amino acids. CDR3 nucleotide sequence: TGTGCCAGTAAGGGGGAATCCTCCTACGAGCAGTACTTC. Protein sequence: CASKGESSYEQYF.

The rearrangement joins TRBV5-1 to TRBJ1-1; 7 bases agree with TRBD1. The CDR3 length is 13 residues. CDR1 is SGHRS and CDR2 is YFSETQ in the germline V gene. Losses at the gene ends were 5 bases for V and 3 bases for J; bases not matched to a gene: 4. CDR3 bases: TGCGCCAGCAGTCAGGGGGTTGACACTGAAGCTTTCTTT. Translating gives CASSQGVDTEAFF.

The chain recombines TRBV11-3 with TRBJ2-1; 8 bases are a match to TRBD1. CDR3 size: 17 residues. V was pared by 2 bases and J by 12 bases, with 18 bases of the junction left unmatched. Per the germline V gene, CDR1 is SGHNT and CDR2 is YENEEA. CDR3 nucleotides: TGTGCCAGCAGCTTATCGATTCCCGGGACAGGCTTGGCTGTGCAGTTCTTC. This codes for CASSLSIPGTGLAVQFF.

The chain joins TRBV19 to TRBJ2-3; D perhaps matches TRBD2 (6 bases). The CDR3 contains 13 residues. Trimming removed 4 bases at V and 4 bases at J, with 9 bases between. From germline, CDR1 is LNHDA and CDR2 SQIVND (reference sequence). This chain's CDR3 is CASSRWEADTQYF. CDR3 nucleotides: TGTGCCAGTAGTAGATGGGAGGCAGATACGCAGTATTTT.

The rearrangement joins TRBV5-8 to TRBJ2-5, with a tentative D call TRBD2 (5 bases). Trimming pared 6 bases from V and 4 bases from J, leaving 19 bases between. The CDR3 covers 15 residues. Germline CDR1 is SGHTS and CDR2 is YDEGEE. The CDR3 DNA reads as TGTGCCAGCACCCCGAGGGTCCTAGTAAGAGAGACCCAGTACTTC. Translation: CASTPRVLVRETQYF.

V usage is TRBV30 and J usage is TRBJ1-1, with D perhaps TRBD1 (5 bases). Looked up from germline, CDR1 is GTSNPN and CDR2 is SVGIG (reference sequence). The CDR3 sequence is 11 residues long. V lost 2 bases and J lost 8, with 9 bases in between. The CDR3 DNA reads as TGTGCCTGGAGTTACCAGGGAGAAGCTTTCTTT. As protein: CAWSYQGEAFF.

The V gene is TRBV10-3, the J gene TRBJ1-3; possibly TRBD1 for D (6 bases). Germline CDR1 and CDR2: ENHRY and SYGVKD. V shed 5 bases and J shed 0 bases, with 8 bases lying between them. This CDR3 region has 14 residues. Here the CDR3 DNA reads TGTGCCATCAGTACAGGGATCTCTGGAAACACCATATATTTT. Translation gives CAISTGISGNTIYF.

V and J are TRBV2 and TRBJ1-2, with D tentatively TRBD1 (6 bases). Trimming took off 2 bases at V and 7 bases at J, with 14 bases between the two ends. Germline loops: CDR1 SNHLY, CDR2 FYNNEI. CDR3 length: 14 amino acids. The CDR3 sequence is CASSELRTVPGYTF. The CDR3 region has the DNA TGTGCCAGCAGTGAACTCAGGACAGTTCCTGGCTACACCTTC. Supplemented by reference TRBV2 and TRBJ1-2, the full variable domain reads EPEVTQTPSHQVTQMGQEVILRCVPISNHLYFYWYRQILGQKVEFLVSFYNNEISEKSEIFDDQFSVERPDGSNFTLKIRSTKLEDSAMYFCASSELRTVPGYTFGSGTRLTVV.

The chain employs TRBV11-2 and TRBJ2-1; tentative D call: TRBD2 (7 bases). Germline loops: CDR1 SGHAT, CDR2 FQNNGV. The V gene lost 2 bases and the J gene lost 4 bases, with 18 bases spanning the gap. CDR3 length: 17 amino acids. CDR3 coding DNA: TGTGCCAGCAGCTTACTATTGGGGGGGGCCCTGTACAATGAGCAGTTCTTC. Translating it yields CASSLLLGGALYNEQFF.

The chain combines TRBV2 with TRBJ1-6, with D possibly TRBD1 on 5 matching bases. This CDR3 comprises 14 residues. V lost 8 bases to trimming and J lost 10 bases, with 18 bases between them. In germline, CDR1 is SNHLY, CDR2 FYNNEI. The CDR3 DNA follows: TGTGCCAGCTCCAGGGTTGCGGAATTATCACCCCTCCACTTT. Protein: CASSRVAELSPLHF.

The chain uses TRBV7-9 and TRBJ1-1; D remains unclear. The V end was cut by 4 bases, the J end by 7 bases, with 13 bases between. In germline, CDR1 is SEHNR, CDR2 FQNEAQ (reference sequence). The CDR3 has 13 residues. The CDR3 DNA reads as TGTGCCAGCAGCTGGACTGAGCGAAATGAAGCTTTCTTT. Protein product: CASSWTERNEAFF.